The T cell receptor beta chain described here comes from a study of T cell changes during pregnancy in multiple sclerosis. The V and J ends lost 3 bases and 4 bases respectively, with 9 bases between them. The CDR3 is 13 amino acids. Germline values: CDR1 LNHDA, CDR2 SQIVND (reference sequence). This clone was picked up one time. Only in-frame clones appear in the TCRdb table, and some are missing; sequencing was by immunoSEQ multiplex PCR. The sample carries tens of thousands of clones, roughly 91% recorded once. The TCR originated in a female donor in good health, enrolled as a control in a pregnancy study. Source: peripheral blood, taken in the third trimester of pregnancy. The chain recombines TRBV19 with TRBJ1-2, with unresolved D. The CDR3 region is CASSIVESYGYTF. The CDR3 nucleotides are TGTGCCAGTAGTATCGTAGAGAGCTATGGCTACACCTTC.